These 15 T cell receptor beta chains were all obtained from the same sample, sequenced in a study of blood T cell repertoires in COVID-19. Sequencing used immunoSEQ multiplex PCR; TCRdb keeps in-frame clones, though not all of them. In the table there are 250,000 or so clones, about 70% of which are singletons. Sequenced: peripheral blood. The receptors here all came from an elderly woman with acute or convalescent COVID-19.

The V call is TRBV19, the J call TRBJ1-5; a weak D match, TRBD1 (5 bases). The V and J ends lost 3 bases and 5 bases respectively, with 11 bases between them. The CDR3 totals 14 residues. Germline V gene sequence: CDR1 LNHDA, CDR2 SQIVND (reference sequence). In nucleotides, the CDR3 is TGTGCCAGTAGTATCACAGGAGCAGATCAGCCCCAGCATTTT. This sequence encodes CASSITGADQPQHF.

The chain links TRBV2 to TRBJ2-3; TRBD2 aligns across 9 bases. The CDR3 is 15 residues long. V shed 5 bases and J 3 bases; nucleotides not matched to a gene: 6. Germline CDR1 is SNHLY and CDR2 is FYNNEI. The chain's CDR3 is CASSPSGIGTDTQYF. CDR3 bases: TGTGCCAGCAGTCCTAGCGGGATTGGGACAGATACGCAGTATTTT.

This clone has ten or more counts. J is TRBJ1-4 and V is TRBV7-2; TRBD1 matches at 9 bases. V was pared by 4 bases and J by 7 bases, with 4 bases of the junction left unmatched. This CDR3 region has 14 residues. CDR1 and CDR2 (germline): SGHTA, FQGNSA. Written as DNA, the CDR3 is TGTGCCAGCAGCTCCACAGGGGGCTCTGAAAAACTGTTTTTT. Its protein product is CASSSTGGSEKLFF.

The rearrangement links TRBV2 to TRBJ2-7, with D possibly TRBD1 on 5 matching bases. CDR1 and CDR2 from the germline V gene are SNHLY and FYNNEI. The V end lost 8 bases, the J end lost 2 bases, and 10 bases lay between the germline ends. The CDR3 covers 12 residues. The DNA of the CDR3 is TGTGCCAGCGGAAGACAGACCTACGAGCAGTACTTC. As protein: CASGRQTYEQYF.

V and J are TRBV27 and TRBJ2-1; 9 nucleotides align to TRBD1. Germline V lookup: CDR1 MNHEY, CDR2 SMNVEV (reference sequence). The CDR3 extends over 20 amino acids. Trimming removed 6 bases from V and 6 bases from J; junction bases left unmatched: 24. CDR3 in DNA: TGTGCCAGCAGGAGAACAACTCCAACCCACAGGGGGCGGAGGATCAATGAGCAGTTCTTC. Translated, it gives CASRRTTPTHRGRRINEQFF.

V and J are TRBV6-1 and TRBJ2-5; 8 bases fit TRBD1. Trimming removed 2 bases from V and 1 base from J; junction bases left unmatched: 9. The CDR3 loop spans 17 amino acids. Germline-derived CDR1 and CDR2 are MNHNS and SASEGT. The CDR3 DNA is TGTGCCAGCAGTGAATTTAAGGGGACAGGTCTCCAAGAGACCCAGTACTTC. This sequence encodes CASSEFKGTGLQETQYF.

The V and J genes are TRBV3-1 (or the pseudogene TRBV3-2) and TRBJ1-5; maybe TRBD1 (6 bases). CDR1 and CDR2 from the germline V gene are LGHDT and YNNKEL (reference sequence). The V end was cut by 0 bases, the J end by 0 bases, with 15 bases between. CDR3 length: 18 residues. The CDR3 DNA follows: TGTGCCAGCAGCCAAGATTTCACAGGGTTGAGTAGCAATCAGCCCCAGCATTTT. Protein sequence: CASSQDFTGLSSNQPQHF.

The gene calls are TRBV19 and TRBJ2-2; D perhaps matches TRBD2 (6 bases). The CDR3 contains 16 residues. Germline V gives CDR1 LNHDA, CDR2 SQIVND (reference sequence). V was pared by 1 base and J by 7 bases, with 16 bases between. The CDR3 bases are TGTGCCAGTAGTATAGCGGGGGAAGGGTCCAGCGGGGAGCTGTTTTTT. Translated: CASSIAGEGSSGELFF.

The chain is built from TRBV5-4 and TRBJ2-5, with 11 nucleotides matching TRBD1. This CDR3 has 16 residues. Per germline, CDR1 SGHNT and CDR2 YYREEE (reference sequence). The trim removed 4 bases at V and 1 base at J, leaving 6 bases unmatched. CDR3 DNA sequence: TGTGCCAGCAGCAGCCCGGACAGGGGGCTCCAAGAGACCCAGTACTTC. This sequence encodes CASSSPDRGLQETQYF.

The rearrangement links TRBV18 to TRBJ2-1; a possible D gene is TRBD1 (6 bases). CDR3 length equals 14 residues. Per germline, CDR1 KGHSH and CDR2 LQKENI. Trimming left V 0 bases short and J 4 bases short, with 7 bases between. CDR3 loop: CASSPPDRYNEQFF. The CDR3 region has the DNA TGTGCCAGCTCACCACCAGACAGGTACAATGAGCAGTTCTTC.

This clone was seen more than once but under ten times. The V gene is TRBV18, the J gene TRBJ1-2, with a possible D match to TRBD1 (6 bases). In germline, CDR1 is KGHSH, CDR2 LQKENI. The CDR3 covers 13 residues. Trimming removed 3 bases at V and 4 bases at J, with 9 bases between. The CDR3 loop is CASSPSDSYGYTF. The CDR3 DNA sequence: TGTGCCAGCTCACCCTCGGACAGCTATGGCTACACCTTC.

This clone appeared a single time. The genes are TRBV5-1 and TRBJ2-5, with D maybe TRBD2 (6 bases). V lost 2 bases to trimming and J lost 2 bases, with 10 bases between them. The CDR3 contains 14 residues. Germline-derived CDR1 and CDR2 are SGHRS and YFSETQ. CDR3 in amino acids: CASSFGGLQETQYF. The CDR3, as DNA: TGCGCCAGCAGCTTTGGGGGACTTCAAGAGACCCAGTACTTC.

The chain is built from TRBV9 and TRBJ2-7; TRBD1 might be the D (5 bases). The CDR3 extends over 14 amino acids. Germline CDR1 SGDLS, CDR2 YYNGEE. V was cut by 2 bases and J by 2 bases, with 11 bases left in between. CDR3 loop: CASSVGQSAYEQYF. CDR3 nucleotides: TGTGCCAGCAGCGTGGGGCAGTCAGCCTACGAGCAGTACTTC.

This rearrangement joins TRBV18 to TRBJ2-3; 10 bases are a match to TRBD2. The V gene's germline CDR1 is KGHSH and CDR2 LQKENI. The CDR3 length is 17 residues. The junction had 4 bases not matched to a gene; V was cut back by 0 bases and J by 1 base. The CDR3 region has the DNA TGTGCCAGCTCACCACCAGCGGGAGGGCCTGGCACAGATACGCAGTATTTT. It codes for CASSPPAGGPGTDTQYF.

This sequence joins TRBV6-6 and TRBJ1-6; 11 positions match TRBD1. Losses at the gene ends were 6 bases for V and 7 bases for J; bases not matched to a gene: 5. The CDR3 is made up of 15 amino acids. CDR1 and CDR2 (germline): MNHNY, SVGAGI (reference sequence). CDR3 region: CASRPGQGGNSPLHF. CDR3 in DNA: TGTGCCAGCAGGCCGGGACAGGGGGGAAATTCACCCCTCCACTTT.